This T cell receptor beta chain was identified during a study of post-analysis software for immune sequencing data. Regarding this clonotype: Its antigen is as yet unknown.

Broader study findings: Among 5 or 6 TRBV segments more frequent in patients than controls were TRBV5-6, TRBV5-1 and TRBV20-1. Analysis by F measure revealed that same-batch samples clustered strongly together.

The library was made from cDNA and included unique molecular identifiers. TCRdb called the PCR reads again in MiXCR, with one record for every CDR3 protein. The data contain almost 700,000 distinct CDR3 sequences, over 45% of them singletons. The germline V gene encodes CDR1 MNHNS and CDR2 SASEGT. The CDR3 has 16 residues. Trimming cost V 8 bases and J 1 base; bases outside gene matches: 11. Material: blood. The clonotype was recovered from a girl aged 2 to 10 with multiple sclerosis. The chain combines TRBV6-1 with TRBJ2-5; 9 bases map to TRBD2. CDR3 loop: CASAPQLAGLQETQYF. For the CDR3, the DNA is TGTGCCAGCGCTCCCCAACTAGCGGGCCTCCAAGAGACCCAGTACTTC.